A single sample is the source of the 10 T cell receptor beta chains below, sequenced in a study of cytomegalovirus exposure and HLA in healthy donors. Amplification used 60 Vbeta primers and 13 Jbeta primers. Measured with immunoSEQ multiplex PCR; TCRdb has only the in-frame clones, and not every one. The sample records more than 100,000 clones, roughly 80% being singletons. The sequencing sample was made of PBMCs. These receptors came from a man over 45 in good health and CMV-seropositive.

This clone came up a few times. This chain uses TRBV4-3 with TRBJ2-2; 7 bases fit TRBD2. Germline CDR1 and CDR2: LGHNA and YSLEER. The trim removed 5 bases at V and 4 bases at J, leaving 13 bases unmatched. This CDR3 contains 17 residues. The CDR3 DNA reads TGCGCCAGCAGCACCCCTGGAGCTAGCGGACTCACCGGGGAGCTGTTTTTT. Protein: CASSTPGASGLTGELFF.

There are a few counts of this clone. The chain is built from TRBV18 and TRBJ1-1; 10 positions agree with TRBD1. With 4 bases clipped from V and 6 bases from J, the junction kept 5 bases outside the gene matches. The CDR3 is 14 residues long. Germline-derived CDR1 and CDR2 are KGHSH and LQKENI. This CDR3 is CASSRWTGGPEAFF. For the CDR3, the DNA is TGTGCCAGCTCACGTTGGACAGGGGGGCCTGAAGCTTTCTTT.

V and J are TRBV7-3 and TRBJ2-1, with a possible D match to TRBD1 (6 bases). Germline CDR1 SGHTA, CDR2 FQGTGA. Trimming took off 4 bases at V and 6 bases at J, with 7 bases between the two ends. The CDR3 is 12 residues long. The DNA for the CDR3 is TGTGCCAGCAGCTCGGACAGCAATGAGCAGTTCTTC. Amino acids: CASSSDSNEQFF.

This clone was counted once. This chain links TRBV7-2 with TRBJ2-5; no reliable D call. The CDR3 has 13 amino acids. Between the trimmed V and J ends, which lost 0 bases and 2 bases, there was a span of 4 bases. Looked up from germline, CDR1 is SGHTA and CDR2 is FQGNSA. The CDR3 nucleotides read TGTGCCAGCAGCTTAGCCCAGCAAGAGACCCAGTACTTC. Translation gives CASSLAQQETQYF.

This chain uses TRBV30 with TRBJ2-1; 12 bases are a match to TRBD2. Trimming at V came to 3 bases and at J to 11 bases, leaving 2 bases not matched to a gene. The length of the CDR3 is 12 residues. CDR1 is GTSNPN and CDR2 is SVGIG in the germline V gene (reference sequence). For the CDR3, the DNA is TGTGCCTGGAGGGGGACTAGCGGGCAGCAGTTCTTC. This codes for CAWRGTSGQQFF.

The CDR3 nucleotides read TGTGCCAGCAGCTCCTCCGGACAGGGAGGGAATGAAAAACTGTTTTTT. Translated: CASSSSGQGGNEKLFF. V is TRBV7-9 and J is TRBJ1-4; TRBD1 aligns across 8 bases. CDR3 length: 16 residues. V trimming: 4 bases; J trimming: 5 bases; junction bases outside the gene matches: 9. Germline CDR1 and CDR2: SEHNR and FQNEAQ (reference sequence).

This sequence joins TRBV28 and TRBJ1-2; weak D call: TRBD1 (6 bases). The V and J ends lost 7 bases and 3 bases respectively, with 9 bases between them. The CDR3 covers 12 residues. CDR1 is MDHEN, CDR2 SYDVKM, per germline. The CDR3 bases are TGTGCCAGCACGGCAGGGGACTATGGCTACACCTTC. Translation: CASTAGDYGYTF.

The chain has TRBV28 and TRBJ2-1; possibly TRBD2 for D (5 bases). The germline gives CDR1 MDHEN, CDR2 SYDVKM. Trimming pared 6 bases from V and 7 bases from J, leaving 19 bases between. CDR3 size: 15 residues. Written as DNA, the CDR3 is TGTGCCAGCAGATCCGGGTCCACGGGGTGGAATGAGCAGTTCTTC. Amino acid sequence: CASRSGSTGWNEQFF.

CDR3: CASSALAGVGNEQFF. CDR3 nucleotide sequence: TGTGCCAGCAGTGCCCTAGCGGGAGTTGGCAATGAGCAGTTCTTC. V and J are TRBV6-1 and TRBJ2-1, with 10 positions matching TRBD2. The CDR3 is 15 residues long. V shed 4 bases and J 6 bases; nucleotides not matched to a gene: 6. Looked up from germline, CDR1 is MNHNS and CDR2 is SASEGT.

J is TRBJ2-7 and V is TRBV13, with D tentatively TRBD2 (6 bases). There are 13 residues in the CDR3. CDR1 and CDR2 from the germline V gene are PRHDT and FYEKMQ (reference sequence). The V and J ends lost 0 bases and 4 bases respectively, with 7 bases between them. The CDR3, as DNA: TGTGCCAGCAGCTTAGGCCGGGAGTACGAGCAGTACTTC. Translating gives CASSLGREYEQYF.